This passage covers 24 T cell receptor beta chains from one sample sequenced in a study of spatial heterogeneity in lung cancer. From the 5' RACE reads, TCRdb called clonotypes with MiXCR, one entry per CDR3 protein. The sample includes 7,600 or so distinct CDR3 sequences, approximately 6.8% of them seen just once. This sample's time point: sample taken at primary tumor resection. Extraction of whole RNA from tumor, nontumor lung or frozen PBMC preceded unsorted sequencing. The sequencing here drew on PBMCs, taken at surgery. The receptors were gathered from a male donor with early-stage non-small cell lung cancer.

This clonotype was seen many times. This beta chain lies outside the target of a library built for alpha chains; its clone size means little. Written as DNA, the CDR3 is TGTGCCAGCTCACCCGGGACAGGGCACAATGAGCAGTTCTTC. Its protein is CASSPGTGHNEQFF. This chain links TRBV18 with TRBJ2-1; 9 bases match TRBD1. V shed 3 bases and J 5 bases; nucleotides not matched to a gene: 2. The germline V gene encodes CDR1 KGHSH and CDR2 LQKENI. This CDR3 has 14 residues.

This clonotype was seen many times. The size of this beta chain means little, since it is a stray read in a library made for alpha chains. This chain links TRBV20-1 with TRBJ2-1; TRBD2 aligns across 9 bases. CDR3 length: 14 amino acids. V was clipped by 5 bases and J by 6 bases; unmatched bases: 8. CDR1 and CDR2 from the germline V gene are DFQATT and SNEGSKA (reference sequence). CDR3 sequence (DNA): TGCAGTGCTCCTAGCGGGAAAGGAGGCAATGAGCAGTTCTTC. Translating it yields CSAPSGKGGNEQFF.

As regards this clonotype: A library made for alpha chains picked up this beta chain off target, so its size means little. V usage is TRBV27 and J usage is TRBJ1-4; D perhaps matches TRBD1 (5 bases). CDR3 size: 16 residues. The ends were cut back, 6 bases at V and 7 bases at J, with 21 bases in the middle. Germline-derived CDR1 and CDR2 are MNHEY and SMNVEV (reference sequence). CDR3 loop: CASRTSRDPGGEKLFF. CDR3 bases: TGTGCCAGCAGGACTTCTCGGGATCCGGGGGGTGAAAAACTGTTTTTT.

The sample holds one count of this clonotype. The library was prepared for alpha chains; this beta chain is a stray read, so its frequency means little. J is TRBJ2-3 and V is TRBV5-1, with TRBD1 matching over 7 bases. V lost 0 bases and J lost 4; bases outside the gene matches: 8. Germline CDR1 is SGHRS and CDR2 is YFSETQ. The CDR3 is 16 amino acids. CDR3 DNA: TGCGCCAGCAGCTTGGCTGGGGACAGCCGCGCAGATACGCAGTATTTT. It specifies CASSLAGDSRADTQYF.

This clonotype showed up many times. This beta chain turned up in a library designed for alpha chains; as an off-target read, its abundance says little. This chain uses TRBV20-1 with TRBJ2-1; D is possibly TRBD2 (6 bases). V lost 0 bases to trimming and J lost 4 bases, with 16 bases between them. Per germline, CDR1 DFQATT and CDR2 SNEGSKA (reference sequence). The CDR3 sequence is 16 residues long. The CDR3 DNA sequence: TGCAGTGCTAGAGATGGACTAAGCGGAGCATACAATGAGCAGTTCTTC. Amino acid sequence: CSARDGLSGAYNEQFF.

In its sample, this clonotype was seen many times. A library made for alpha chains picked up this beta chain off target, so its size means little. J is TRBJ2-1 and V is TRBV3-1, with D perhaps assigned TRBD1 or TRBD2 (6 bases each). In germline, CDR1 is LGHDT, CDR2 YNNKEL (reference sequence). The CDR3 has 17 residues. Trimming shortened V by 0 bases and J by 2 bases, and 14 bases separated the two germline ends. Here the CDR3 reads CASSQDLARGAYNEQFF. CDR3 in DNA: TGTGCCAGCAGCCAAGATCTGGCTAGGGGGGCCTACAATGAGCAGTTCTTC.

This clonotype was counted many times. This beta chain slipped into a library made for alpha chains as a stray read, so its size is not meaningful. This sequence joins TRBV4-2 and TRBJ2-1, with D possibly matching TRBD2 (5 bases). V lost 0 bases and J 4 bases, leaving 10 bases between the germline ends. This CDR3 contains 15 residues. Germline V CDR1 and CDR2: LGHNA, YNFKEQ. The CDR3 nucleotides are TGTGCCAGCAGCCAAGACTTCACGGGGTACAATGAGCAGTTCTTC. This gives the protein CASSQDFTGYNEQFF.

This clonotype was counted many times. The library was built for alpha chains, so this beta chain is an off-target read and its size means little. The chain links TRBV6-1 to TRBJ2-5, with D unresolved. Trimming took 6 bases from V and 5 from J, leaving 13 bases between them. Germline V gene lookup returns CDR1 MNHNS and CDR2 SASEGT. This CDR3 contains 13 residues. CDR3 DNA: TGTGCCAGCAGCCTCATAGCTAAGGAGACCCAGTACTTC. It encodes CASSLIAKETQYF.

This clonotype was detected ten times or more. This beta chain represents an off-target read in a library built for alpha chains; its size is of limited meaning. The genes are TRBV24-1 and TRBJ1-5; perhaps TRBD1 as D (5 bases). The CDR3 loop spans 14 amino acids. Trimming cost V 8 bases and J 3 bases, with 13 bases left between them. CDR1 and CDR2 from the germline V gene are KGHDR and SFDVKD. The CDR3: CATKGEGNNQPQHF. CDR3 nucleotide sequence: TGTGCCACCAAAGGGGAAGGGAACAATCAGCCCCAGCATTTT.

This clonotype was counted at least ten times. The library was prepared for alpha chains; this beta chain is a stray read, so its frequency means little. This rearrangement joins TRBV13 to TRBJ2-5; D is perhaps TRBD1 (5 bases). CDR3 length: 14 residues. Germline CDR1 reads PRHDT; CDR2 reads FYEKMQ (reference sequence). Trimming took off 4 bases at V and 3 bases at J, with 12 bases between the two ends. CDR3 DNA: TGTGCCAGCAGCTCAAGACAGAAGAAAGAGACCCAGTACTTC. Translating gives CASSSRQKKETQYF. Drawing the rest from reference TRBV13 and TRBJ2-5, the complete variable domain is AAGVIQSPRHLIKEKRETATLKCYPIPRHDTVYWYQQGPGQDPQFLISFYEKMQSDKGSIPDRFSAQQFSDYHSELNMSSLELGDSALYFCASSSRQKKETQYFGPGTRLLVL.

A note on this clonotype: This beta chain represents an off-target read in a library built for alpha chains; its size is of limited meaning. The J gene is TRBJ2-7, the V gene TRBV5-4; possibly TRBD1 for D (5 bases). The CDR3 length is 13 residues. Germline V gene sequence: CDR1 SGHNT, CDR2 YYREEE (reference sequence). V lost 4 bases and J lost 6, with 14 bases in between. CDR3 nucleotides: TGTGCCAGCAGCCTCCGACAGACCCTCGAGCAGTACTTC. Amino acids: CASSLRQTLEQYF. Full variable domain (remainder filled in from reference TRBV5-4 and TRBJ2-7): ETGVTQSPTHLIKTRGQQVTLRCSSQSGHNTVSWYQQALGQGPQFIFQYYREEENGRGNFPPRFSGLQFPNYSSELNVNALELDDSALYLCASSLRQTLEQYFGPGTRLTVT.

This clonotype has a handful of counts. The junction departs from germline at one end; a sequencing error may be responsible. This beta chain lies outside the target of a library built for alpha chains; its clone size means little. The V gene is TRBV10-3, the J gene TRBJ1-5; D may be TRBD1 (6 bases). The CDR3 length is 13 residues. CDR1 and CDR2 (germline): ENHRY, SYGVKD. The CDR3 spells CAISVDSSQPQHF. As DNA, the CDR3 is TGTGCCATCAGTGTGGACAGCAGTCAGCCCCAGCATTTT.

This clonotype was observed at least ten times. This beta chain appears as a stray read in a library generated for alpha chains; its size is not informative. The gene calls are TRBV19 and TRBJ1-5; D perhaps matches TRBD1 (6 bases). The germline CDR1 and CDR2 sequences are LNHDA and SQIVND (reference sequence). This CDR3 contains 13 residues. V lost 8 bases, J lost 5 bases, and 13 bases lay in between. The CDR3 is CASGPNRDQPQHF. The CDR3 DNA sequence: TGTGCCAGTGGCCCTAACAGGGATCAGCCCCAGCATTTT.

This clonotype was found many times. The library was built for alpha chains, so this beta chain is an off-target read and its size means little. The gene calls are TRBV19 and TRBJ1-5; D remains unclear. Trimming took 3 bases from V and 7 from J, leaving 13 bases between them. The CDR3 length is 14 residues. Germline V gene sequence: CDR1 LNHDA, CDR2 SQIVND (reference sequence). The chain's CDR3 is CASSIRGPEQPQHF. The CDR3 DNA reads TGTGCCAGTAGTATCCGAGGGCCGGAACAGCCCCAGCATTTT.

This clonotype was counted ten times or more. This beta chain is off target for a library built for alpha chains, so its abundance means little. V gene TRBV20-1 combines with J gene TRBJ1-3; D gene uncertain. CDR1 is DFQATT, CDR2 SNEGSKA, per germline (reference sequence). Trimming took off 3 bases at V and 4 bases at J, with 7 bases between the two ends. The CDR3 covers 12 residues. The CDR3 here is CSARTVGNTIYF. The CDR3 nucleotides are TGCAGTGCTAGGACGGTGGGAAACACCATATATTTT.

To note about this clonotype: This beta chain lies outside the target of a library built for alpha chains; its clone size means little. The chain combines TRBV10-3 with TRBJ2-5; 12 bases are a match to TRBD2. The J segment lost 5 bases and the V segment lost 6 bases, leaving 10 bases of the junction unmatched. This CDR3 comprises 16 residues. Germline V lookup: CDR1 ENHRY, CDR2 SYGVKD. CDR3 sequence: CAIRRTSGEQGETQYF. Here the CDR3 DNA reads TGTGCCATCAGGCGGACTAGCGGGGAGCAGGGGGAGACCCAGTACTTC.

Many counts were recorded for this clonotype. This beta chain is an off-target read within a library intended for alpha chains, so its frequency means little. J is TRBJ1-5 and V is TRBV5-8; no definite D call. Germline V gene lookup returns CDR1 SGHTS and CDR2 YDEGEE. The germline V and J ends were trimmed by 7 bases and 2 bases, with 10 bases remaining between them. CDR3 length: 13 residues. CDR3 sequence reads: CASSPYGNQPQHF. The CDR3 DNA reads as TGTGCCAGCTCCCCGTACGGCAATCAGCCCCAGCATTTT.

This clonotype was seen at least ten times. A library prepared for alpha chains yielded this beta chain as an off-target read; its size is of little meaning. This chain connects TRBV6-1 to TRBJ1-2; the D is unclear. V was pared by 2 bases and J by 2 bases, with 0 bases between. Germline values: CDR1 MNHNS, CDR2 SASEGT. This CDR3 is built from 11 residues. The CDR3 reads CASSENYGYTF. The DNA for the CDR3 is TGTGCCAGCAGTGAAAACTATGGCTACACCTTC.

There are many counts of this clonotype. This beta chain came through as a stray read in a library set up for alpha chains, and its size says little. V gene TRBV6-5 combines with J gene TRBJ1-3; no reliable D call. There are 15 residues in the CDR3. Trimming removed 6 bases from V and 3 bases from J, with 15 bases in between. Germline-derived CDR1 and CDR2 are MNHEY and SVGAGI. CDR3 nucleotide sequence: TGTGCCAGCAGACAACAGAGCGGCGATGGAAACACCATATATTTT. Amino acids: CASRQQSGDGNTIYF.

This clonotype was seen at least ten times. Since the library was made to target alpha chains, this beta chain is a stray read and its abundance is not meaningful. The genes are TRBV12-3 or TRBV12-4 and TRBJ1-1, with a weak D call TRBD1 (6 bases). V lost 6 bases, J lost 11 bases, and 19 bases lay in between. This CDR3 region has 13 residues. The CDR3 loop is CASSRGSTGLAFF. The CDR3 DNA reads as TGTGCCAGCAGCAGGGGATCGACTGGGTTGGCTTTCTTT.

Ten or more counts support this clonotype. In a library made to pick up alpha chains, this beta chain is a stray read with a size that means little. The chain uses TRBV21-1 and TRBJ2-7; the table calls TRBD1, which could not be checked here. TRBV21-1 constitutes a pseudogene. This CDR3 spans 16 amino acids. This CDR3 reads CASGRRTGQATYEQYF. The DNA for the CDR3 is TGTGCCAGCGGGCGCCGTACCGGACAGGCGACCTACGAGCAGTACTTC.

This clonotype showed up many times. This beta chain was picked up by a library intended for alpha chains and is off target, so its count carries little meaning. This rearrangement joins TRBV29-1 to TRBJ2-3; TRBD2 matches at 7 bases. V shed 7 bases and J 4 bases; nucleotides not matched to a gene: 5. Germline CDR1 reads SQVTM; CDR2 reads ANQGSEA. The CDR3 has 12 residues. Here the CDR3 reads CSGVLAADTQYF. The CDR3 region has the DNA TGCAGCGGGGTTCTAGCGGCAGATACGCAGTATTTT.

This clonotype was observed many times. With the library built for alpha chains, this beta chain is off target and its frequency is not meaningful. The gene calls are TRBV28 and TRBJ1-5; D is unresolved. Trimming shortened V by 4 bases and J by 12 bases, and 10 bases separated the two germline ends. The germline V gene encodes CDR1 MDHEN and CDR2 SYDVKM. This CDR3 has 11 amino acids. The CDR3 region is CASSSSSLQHF. Written as DNA, the CDR3 is TGTGCCAGCAGTTCGTCTAGTCTCCAGCATTTT.

This clonotype was seen ten or more times. Since it is a stray read in a library aimed at alpha chains, this beta chain has a size that is not meaningful. The V and J genes are TRBV6-6 and TRBJ2-1; 8 bases are shared with TRBD1. Trimming removed 6 bases from V and 5 bases from J; junction bases left unmatched: 6. The CDR3 has 14 amino acids. CDR1 and CDR2 from the germline V gene are MNHNY and SVGAGI (reference sequence). The CDR3 spells CASRKGQDNNEQFF. In DNA form, the CDR3 reads TGTGCCAGCAGAAAGGGACAGGACAACAATGAGCAGTTCTTC.